The rows below give T cell receptor beta chains drawn from one sample of a study of shared clonotypes between healthy human individuals. The repertoire was sequenced with immunoSEQ multiplex PCR; TCRdb's copy has only in-frame clones and lacks some. The repertoire includes about 1,500,000 clones, around 97% of them detected once, and roughly 1.2% sits in the top ten. The sample comprised naive CD4+ T cells sorted from blood. Receptors were obtained from a young man in good health. Both conserved end residues are part of each CDR3. A D gene is named only where the DNA matches it firmly. Rows may omit the clone size; those that give it use once, few, many or a size class.

V	length	size	J	D	CDR3	DNA
TRBV18	16	NA	TRBJ1-2	TRBD1	CASSPPQTGGNYGYTF	TGTGCCAGCTCACCACCGCAGACAGGGGGTAACTATGGCTACACCTTC
TRBV20-1	11	NA	TRBJ2-1	NA	CSAMTGNEQFF	TGCAGTGCTATGACAGGTAATGAGCAGTTCTTC
TRBV23-1	15	NA	TRBJ2-1	NA	CASSHSPRPTNEQFF	TGCGCCAGCAGTCATTCCCCTAGGCCAACCAATGAGCAGTTCTTC
TRBV19	15	NA	TRBJ2-1	TRBD1	CASQGQGAKANEQFF	TGTGCCAGTCAAGGACAGGGGGCGAAGGCTAATGAGCAGTTCTTC
TRBV2	13	NA	TRBJ2-1	TRBD1	CASSEPGTGRQFF	TGTGCCAGCAGTGAACCTGGGACAGGGAGGCAGTTCTTC
TRBV4-1	14	NA	TRBJ1-5	NA	CASSQGWGNQPQHF	TGCGCCAGCAGCCAAGGTTGGGGAAATCAGCCCCAGCATTTT
TRBV7-8	17	NA	TRBJ2-5	TRBD2	CASSSGLAGGWAETQYF	TGTGCCAGCAGCTCCGGACTAGCGGGAGGGTGGGCAGAGACCCAGTACTTC
TRBV18	16	NA	TRBJ2-1	NA	CASSPPMGAGYNEQFF	TGTGCCAGCTCACCACCGATGGGGGCGGGTTACAATGAGCAGTTCTTC
TRBV18	15	NA	TRBJ2-1	TRBD2	CASSPSSGGPHEQFF	TGTGCCAGCTCACCATCTAGCGGGGGACCTCATGAGCAGTTCTTC
TRBV7-3	15	few	TRBJ2-2	NA	CASSLGPLSPGELFF	TGTGCCAGCAGCTTAGGCCCTCTTAGCCCCGGGGAGCTGTTTTTT
TRBV9	11	NA	TRBJ2-4	NA	CASIFENIQYF	TGTGCCAGCATCTTCGAAAACATTCAGTACTTC
TRBV10-2	14	NA	TRBJ2-6	NA	CASLPLSGANVLTF	TGCGCCAGCCTCCCCCTCTCTGGGGCCAACGTCCTGACTTTC
TRBV6-1	15	once	TRBJ1-4	TRBD1	CASSKDRTFNEKLFF	TGTGCCAGCAGTAAGGACAGGACGTTTAATGAAAAACTGTTTTTT
TRBV10-3	14	NA	TRBJ2-7	TRBD1	CATKTGGGNYEQYF	TGTGCCACTAAGACAGGGGGCGGAAACTACGAGCAGTACTTC
TRBV7-3	17	once	TRBJ2-3	TRBD2	CASSLRPGLAGADTQYF	TGTGCCAGCAGCCTCCGGCCGGGACTAGCGGGGGCAGATACGCAGTATTTT
TRBV2	15	NA	TRBJ1-1	NA	CASSDLGSANTEAFF	TGTGCCAGCAGTGATTTGGGAAGCGCGAACACTGAAGCTTTCTTT
TRBV28	19	NA	TRBJ2-1	TRBD2	CASRPWGGASGRAGNEQFF	TGTGCCAGCAGGCCTTGGGGGGGTGCTAGCGGGAGGGCCGGGAATGAGCAGTTCTTC
TRBV7-9	16	NA	TRBJ2-5	TRBD2	CASSRGLAGGQETQYF	TGTGCCAGCAGCCGCGGACTAGCGGGAGGCCAAGAGACCCAGTACTTC
TRBV10-3	15	NA	TRBJ1-1	TRBD1	CAISGTGRLGTEAFF	TGTGCCATCAGTGGGACAGGGCGGTTGGGAACTGAAGCTTTCTTT
TRBV7-2	14	NA	TRBJ2-5	NA	CASSLRGYQETQYF	TGTGCCAGCAGCTTGAGGGGGTACCAAGAGACCCAGTACTTC
TRBV5-1	12	NA	TRBJ2-1	TRBD1	CASSLGDRGWLF	TGCGCCAGCAGCTTGGGTGACAGGGGTTGGCTCTTC
TRBV6-6	13	NA	TRBJ2-1	TRBD1	CASSRDSYNEQFF	TGTGCCAGTTCCCGGGACAGCTACAATGAGCAGTTCTTC
TRBV19	15	NA	TRBJ2-7	NA	CASSIVGTRDYEQYF	TGTGCCAGTAGTATAGTCGGGACGAGAGACTACGAGCAGTACTTC
TRBV2	15	once	TRBJ1-4	NA	CASSAVKLANEKLFF	TGTGCCAGCAGTGCCGTTAAACTGGCTAATGAAAAACTGTTTTTT